The clone carrying this T cell receptor beta chain has a count of ten or more. Trimming removed 3 bases from V and 2 bases from J, with 10 bases in between. Germline-derived CDR1 and CDR2 are SGHTA and FQGNSA. The CDR3 sequence is 14 residues long. The time point here: blood at routine non-recurrence follow-up after resection. The data were obtained in a study of spatial heterogeneity in lung cancer. TCRdb reprocessed the 5' RACE reads via MiXCR and lists one record per CDR3 protein. The sample holds 100,000 to 120,000 distinct CDR3 sequences; approximately 11% are singletons and the top ten take roughly a quarter.

The rearrangement uses TRBV7-2 and TRBJ1-1; D is possibly TRBD1 (5 bases). The TCR originated in a female donor with early-stage non-small cell lung cancer. The input for sequencing was PBMCs, taken at follow-up. This CDR3 reads CASSLGQPNTEAFF. CDR3 sequence (DNA): TGTGCCAGCAGCTTGGGGCAGCCAAACACTGAAGCTTTCTTT.